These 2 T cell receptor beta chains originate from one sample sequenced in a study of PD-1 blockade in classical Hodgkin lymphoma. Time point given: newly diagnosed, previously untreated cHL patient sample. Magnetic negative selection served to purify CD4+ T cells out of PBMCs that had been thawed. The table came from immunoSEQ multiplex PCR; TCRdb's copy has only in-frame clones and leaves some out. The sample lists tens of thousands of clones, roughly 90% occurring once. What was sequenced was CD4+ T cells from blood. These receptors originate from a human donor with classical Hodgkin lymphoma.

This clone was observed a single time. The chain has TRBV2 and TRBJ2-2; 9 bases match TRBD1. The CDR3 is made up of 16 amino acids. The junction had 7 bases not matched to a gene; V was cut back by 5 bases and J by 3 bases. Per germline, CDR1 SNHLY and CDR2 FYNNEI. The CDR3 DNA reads TGTGCCAGCAGTCAGGACAGGGGAAAGTACACCGGGGAGCTGTTTTTT. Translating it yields CASSQDRGKYTGELFF.

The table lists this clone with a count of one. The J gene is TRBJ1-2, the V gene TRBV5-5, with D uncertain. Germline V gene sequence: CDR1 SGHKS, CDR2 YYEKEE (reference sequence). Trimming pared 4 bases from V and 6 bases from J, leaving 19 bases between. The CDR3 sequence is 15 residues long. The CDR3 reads CASSEKTDYFDGYTF. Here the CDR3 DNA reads TGTGCCAGCAGCGAAAAAACCGACTACTTTGATGGCTACACCTTC.